The present entry profiles one TCR beta chain with its context. The antigen is undetermined. This specimen belongs to a study of T-cell memory formation after mild COVID-19. Study-wide context: For the most part, TCR clusters were specific to one donor. Study-level findings and limits: Pre-infection memory held some responding clones, suggesting pre-existing cross-reactive T cells responded.

Via MiXCR, TCRdb re-called the 5' RACE reads, giving one row per CDR3 protein. The sample carries some 300,000 distinct CDR3 sequences, around a fifth recorded once. V lost 2 bases and J 3 bases, leaving 8 bases between the germline ends. CDR1 is SGDLS, CDR2 YYNGEE, per germline. This CDR3 spans 14 amino acids. The chain has TRBV9 and TRBJ2-2; D is ambiguous. The source of this sequence is a man aged 18 to 29 who had mild COVID-19 (a few samples of this study predate the infection). Cell type and time point are not known. Sequencing was performed on PBMCs or a T cell subset sorted from them (not recorded which). The CDR3: CASSVWQDTGELFF. The CDR3 DNA reads TGTGCCAGCAGCGTGTGGCAAGACACCGGGGAGCTGTTTTTT.